The source of this T cell receptor (beta chain) is a study of T cells in narcolepsy. Overall study findings and caveats: Comparing one patient's CSF and blood CD4+ clonotypes highlighted HCRT- and TRIB2-specific autoreactive clonotypes. Autoreactive clone sequences were missing from some blood memory CD4+ repertoires. Autoreactive clonotypes reportedly recurred in blood of same and different patients, not controls.

TCRdb's copy holds only in-frame clones and misses some; the assay was immunoSEQ multiplex PCR. The profile shows more than 20,000 clones, 75% to 85% of them singletons. Comments on this clone: The antigen remains undetermined.

This clonotype was obtained from a human donor in good health. Material for sequencing was memory (CD45RA-) CD4+ T cells from blood.

The CDR3 sequence is CATSRGTANYGYTF. Written as DNA, the CDR3 is TGTGCCACCAGCAGGGGGACAGCTAACTATGGCTACACCTTC. The rearrangement links TRBV15 to TRBJ1-2; 7 bases line up with TRBD1. Germline V CDR1 and CDR2: LNHNV, YYDKDF (reference sequence). With 3 bases clipped from V and 0 bases from J, the junction kept 1 base outside the gene matches. The CDR3 loop spans 14 amino acids.